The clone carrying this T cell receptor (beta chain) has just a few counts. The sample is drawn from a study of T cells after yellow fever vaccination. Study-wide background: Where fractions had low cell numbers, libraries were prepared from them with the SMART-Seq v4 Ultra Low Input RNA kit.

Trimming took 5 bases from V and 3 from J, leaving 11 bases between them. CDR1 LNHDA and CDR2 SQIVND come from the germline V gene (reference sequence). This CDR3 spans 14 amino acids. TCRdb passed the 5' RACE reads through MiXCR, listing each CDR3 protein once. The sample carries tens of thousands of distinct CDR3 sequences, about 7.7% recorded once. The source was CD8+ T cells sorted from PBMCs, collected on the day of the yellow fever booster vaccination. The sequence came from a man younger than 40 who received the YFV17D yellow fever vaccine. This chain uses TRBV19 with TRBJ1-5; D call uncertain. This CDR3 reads CASSPREFNQPQHF. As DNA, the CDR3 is TGTGCCAGTAGTCCCCGGGAATTCAATCAGCCCCAGCATTTT.